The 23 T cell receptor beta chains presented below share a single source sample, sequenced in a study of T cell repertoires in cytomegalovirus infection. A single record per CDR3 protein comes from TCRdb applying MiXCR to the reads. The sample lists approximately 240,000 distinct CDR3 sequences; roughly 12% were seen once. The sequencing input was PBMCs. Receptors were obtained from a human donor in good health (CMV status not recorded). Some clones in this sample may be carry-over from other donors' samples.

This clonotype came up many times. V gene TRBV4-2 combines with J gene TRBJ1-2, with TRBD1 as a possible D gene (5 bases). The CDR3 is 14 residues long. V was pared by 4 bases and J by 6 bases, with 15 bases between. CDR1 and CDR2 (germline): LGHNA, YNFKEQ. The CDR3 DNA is TGTGCCAGCAGCCGCCCGACAGCCAACCATGGCTACACCTTC. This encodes CASSRPTANHGYTF.

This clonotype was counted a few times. CDR3 coding DNA: TGTGCCAGTAAAGCGTACACAGATACGCAGTATTTT. This gives the protein CASKAYTDTQYF. The V call is TRBV6-2 or TRBV6-3, the J call TRBJ2-3; D gene unclear. Germline loops: CDR1 MNHEY, CDR2 SVGEGT. The CDR3 has 12 amino acids. V lost 9 bases and J 2 bases, leaving 9 bases between the germline ends.

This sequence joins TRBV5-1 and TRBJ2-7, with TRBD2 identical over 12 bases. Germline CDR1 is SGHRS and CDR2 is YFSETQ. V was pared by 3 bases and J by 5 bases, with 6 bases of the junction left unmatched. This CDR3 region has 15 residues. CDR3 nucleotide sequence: TGCGCCAGCAGCTGGAGGACTAGCGGGGAGGACGAGCAGTACTTC. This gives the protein CASSWRTSGEDEQYF.

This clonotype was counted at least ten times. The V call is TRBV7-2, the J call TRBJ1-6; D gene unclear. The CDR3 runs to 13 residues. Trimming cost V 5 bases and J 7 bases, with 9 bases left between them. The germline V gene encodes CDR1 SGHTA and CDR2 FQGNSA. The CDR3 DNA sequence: TGTGCCAGCAGCCCCGTTGTGAATTCACCCCTCCACTTT. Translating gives CASSPVVNSPLHF.

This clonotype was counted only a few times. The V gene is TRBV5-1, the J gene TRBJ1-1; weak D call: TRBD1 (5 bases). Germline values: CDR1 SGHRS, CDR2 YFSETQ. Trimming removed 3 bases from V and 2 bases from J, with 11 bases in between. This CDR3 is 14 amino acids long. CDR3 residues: CASSSQGSNTEAFF. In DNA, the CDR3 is TGCGCCAGCAGCTCCCAGGGCAGCAACACTGAAGCTTTCTTT.

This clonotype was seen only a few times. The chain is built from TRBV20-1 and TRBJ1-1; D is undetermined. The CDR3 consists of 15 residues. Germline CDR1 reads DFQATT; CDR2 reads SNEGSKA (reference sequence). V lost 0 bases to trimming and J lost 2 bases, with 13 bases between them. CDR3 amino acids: CSARDSGRPNTEAFF. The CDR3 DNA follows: TGCAGTGCTAGAGATTCGGGCAGACCAAACACTGAAGCTTTCTTT.

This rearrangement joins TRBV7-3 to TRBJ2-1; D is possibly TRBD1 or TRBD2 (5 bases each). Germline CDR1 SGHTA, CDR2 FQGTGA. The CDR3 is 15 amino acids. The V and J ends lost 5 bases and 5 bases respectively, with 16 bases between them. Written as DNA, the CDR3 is TGTGCCAGCAGCCCCCAGCTTCGGGGCGACAATGAGCAGTTCTTC. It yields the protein CASSPQLRGDNEQFF.

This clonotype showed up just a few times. In nucleotides, the CDR3 is TGCGCCAGCAGCCAAGGGTGGGACTCGAGGGAGCAGTTCTTC. It is translated as CASSQGWDSREQFF. This chain uses TRBV4-1 with TRBJ2-1, with a weak D call TRBD2 (6 bases). The V gene's germline CDR1 is MGHRA and CDR2 YSYEKL. V was cut by 1 base and J by 10 bases, with 14 bases left in between. CDR3 length: 14 residues.

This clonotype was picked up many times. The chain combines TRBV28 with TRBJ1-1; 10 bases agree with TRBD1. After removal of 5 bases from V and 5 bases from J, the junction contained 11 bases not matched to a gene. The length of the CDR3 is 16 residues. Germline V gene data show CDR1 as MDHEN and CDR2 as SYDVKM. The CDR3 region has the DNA TGTGCCAGCAGTGCATCGGGACAGGGGACGGATACTGAAGCTTTCTTT. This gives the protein CASSASGQGTDTEAFF. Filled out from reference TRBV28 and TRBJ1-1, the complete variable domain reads DVKVTQSSRYLVKRTGEKVFLECVQDMDHENMFWYRQDPGLGLRLIYFSYDVKMKEKGDIPEGYSVSREKKERFSLILESASTNQTSMYLCASSASGQGTDTEAFFGQGTRLTVV.

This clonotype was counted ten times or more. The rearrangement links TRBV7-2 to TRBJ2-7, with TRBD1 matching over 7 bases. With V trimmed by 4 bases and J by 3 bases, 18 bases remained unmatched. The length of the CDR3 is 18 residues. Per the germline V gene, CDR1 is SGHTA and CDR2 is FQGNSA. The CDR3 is CASSSPRGTGTARYEQYF. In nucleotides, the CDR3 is TGTGCCAGCAGCTCACCAAGGGGAACCGGGACAGCGCGCTACGAGCAGTACTTC.

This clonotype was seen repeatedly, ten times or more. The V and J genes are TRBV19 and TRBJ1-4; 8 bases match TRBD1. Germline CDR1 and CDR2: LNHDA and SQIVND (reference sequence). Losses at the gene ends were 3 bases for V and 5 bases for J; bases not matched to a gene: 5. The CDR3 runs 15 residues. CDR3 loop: CASSMGTGSNEKLFF. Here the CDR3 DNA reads TGTGCCAGTAGTATGGGGACAGGATCGAATGAAAAACTGTTTTTT.

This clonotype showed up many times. In DNA, the CDR3 is TGTGCCAGCAGCTTAGCTGATGAGCAGTTCTTC. It specifies CASSLADEQFF. This chain uses TRBV11-2 with TRBJ2-1; D is undetermined. The CDR3 runs 11 residues. The V end lost 1 base, the J end lost 8 bases, and 3 bases lay between the germline ends. The germline V gene encodes CDR1 SGHAT and CDR2 FQNNGV. Filled out from reference TRBV11-2 and TRBJ2-1, the complete variable domain reads EAGVAQSPRYKIIEKRQSVAFWCNPISGHATLYWYQQILGQGPKLLIQFQNNGVVDDSQLPKDRFSAERLKGVDSTLKIQPAKLEDSAVYLCASSLADEQFFGPGTRLTVL.

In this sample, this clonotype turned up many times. The CDR3 DNA reads as TGTGCCAGCAGCCGGACAGGGTTGGCGGGGGACCCTGAAGCTTTCTTT. As protein: CASSRTGLAGDPEAFF. The chain joins TRBV7-9 to TRBJ1-1; 8 bases are a match to TRBD1. The CDR3 sequence is 16 residues long. The germline gives CDR1 SEHNR, CDR2 FQNEAQ (reference sequence). V lost 5 bases and J lost 6; bases outside the gene matches: 14.

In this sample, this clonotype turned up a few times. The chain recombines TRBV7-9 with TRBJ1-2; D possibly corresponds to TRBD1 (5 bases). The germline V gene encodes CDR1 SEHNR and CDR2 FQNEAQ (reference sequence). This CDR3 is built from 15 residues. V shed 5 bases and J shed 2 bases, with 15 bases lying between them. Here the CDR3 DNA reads TGTGCCAGCAGCCGCTCGGGGGTGCCGAACTATGGCTACACCTTC. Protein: CASSRSGVPNYGYTF.

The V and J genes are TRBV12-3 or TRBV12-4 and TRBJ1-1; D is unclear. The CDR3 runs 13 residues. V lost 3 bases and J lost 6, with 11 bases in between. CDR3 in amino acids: CASSFFTDSEAFF. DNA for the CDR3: TGTGCCAGCAGTTTTTTCACGGATTCTGAAGCTTTCTTT.

Here the CDR3 DNA reads TGTGCCAGCAGTTACGGCCTCGGGACTCCAACGCAGTATTTT. The encoded protein is CASSYGLGTPTQYF. The V and J genes are TRBV6-2 or TRBV6-3 and TRBJ2-3; tentative D call: TRBD2 (6 bases). The CDR3 has 14 amino acids. V lost 2 bases to trimming and J lost 9 bases, with 15 bases between them. Germline CDR1 reads MNHEY; CDR2 reads SVGEGT.

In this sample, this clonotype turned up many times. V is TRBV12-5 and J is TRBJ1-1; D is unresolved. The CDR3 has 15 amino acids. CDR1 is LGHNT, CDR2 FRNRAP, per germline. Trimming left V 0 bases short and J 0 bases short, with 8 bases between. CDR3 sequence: CASGLVQEVNTEAFF. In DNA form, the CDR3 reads TGTGCTAGTGGTTTGGTACAAGAGGTGAACACTGAAGCTTTCTTT.

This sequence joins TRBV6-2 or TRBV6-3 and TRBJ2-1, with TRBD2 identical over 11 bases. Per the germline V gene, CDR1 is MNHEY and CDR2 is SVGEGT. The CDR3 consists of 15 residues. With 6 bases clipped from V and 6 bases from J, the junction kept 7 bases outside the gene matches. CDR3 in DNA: TGTGCCAGCAGGCTTAGCGGGGGGGCCAGCAATGAGCAGTTCTTC. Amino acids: CASRLSGGASNEQFF.

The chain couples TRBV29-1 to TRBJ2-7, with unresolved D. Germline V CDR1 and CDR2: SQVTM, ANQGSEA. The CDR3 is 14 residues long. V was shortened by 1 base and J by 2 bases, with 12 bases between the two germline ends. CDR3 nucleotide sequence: TGCAGCGTTGAAGTACATGGGAAAGCCTACGAGCAGTACTTC. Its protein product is CSVEVHGKAYEQYF.

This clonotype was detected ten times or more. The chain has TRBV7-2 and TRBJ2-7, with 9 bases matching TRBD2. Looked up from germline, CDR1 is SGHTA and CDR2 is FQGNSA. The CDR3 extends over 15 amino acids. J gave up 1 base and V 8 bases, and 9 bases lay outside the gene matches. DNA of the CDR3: TGTGCCAGCCGCCGTTCTAGCGGGATTTCCTACGAGCAGTACTTC. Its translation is CASRRSSGISYEQYF.

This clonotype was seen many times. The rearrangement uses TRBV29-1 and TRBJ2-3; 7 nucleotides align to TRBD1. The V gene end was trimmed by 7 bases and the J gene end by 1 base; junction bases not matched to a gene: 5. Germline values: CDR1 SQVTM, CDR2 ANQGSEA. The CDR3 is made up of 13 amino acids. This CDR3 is CSARQGGTDTQYF. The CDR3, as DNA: TGCAGCGCGAGACAGGGCGGCACAGATACGCAGTATTTT.

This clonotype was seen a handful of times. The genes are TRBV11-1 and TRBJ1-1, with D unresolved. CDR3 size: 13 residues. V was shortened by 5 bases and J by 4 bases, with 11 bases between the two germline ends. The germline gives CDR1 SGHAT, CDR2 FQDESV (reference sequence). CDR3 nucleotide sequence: TGTGCCAGCAGCGACGGGAGTGGCACTGAAGCTTTCTTT. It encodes CASSDGSGTEAFF.

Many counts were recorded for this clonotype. CDR3 nucleotide sequence: TGTGCCAGCAGCTTAGGGCGGGGCATCGGGCTGGAGACCCAGTACTTC. This translates into CASSLGRGIGLETQYF. The chain joins TRBV7-2 to TRBJ2-5; D is possibly TRBD2 (6 bases). The CDR3 contains 16 residues. The V end was cut by 1 base, the J end by 5 bases, with 17 bases between. CDR1 is SGHTA and CDR2 is FQGNSA in the germline V gene.